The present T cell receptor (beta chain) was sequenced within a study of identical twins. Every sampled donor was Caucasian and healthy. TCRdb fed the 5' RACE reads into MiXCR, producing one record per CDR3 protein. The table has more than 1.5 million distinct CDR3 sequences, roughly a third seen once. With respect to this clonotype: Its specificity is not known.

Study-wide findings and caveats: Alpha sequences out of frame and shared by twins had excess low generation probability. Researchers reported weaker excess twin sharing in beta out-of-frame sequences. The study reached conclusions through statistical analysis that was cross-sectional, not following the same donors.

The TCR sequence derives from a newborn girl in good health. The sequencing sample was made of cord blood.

The CDR3 region is CASRSPGYYGYTF. Written as DNA, the CDR3 is TGTGCCAGCCGGAGCCCAGGGTACTATGGCTACACCTTC. The chain uses TRBV2 and TRBJ1-2; D possibly corresponds to TRBD1 (5 bases). Germline CDR1 reads SNHLY; CDR2 reads FYNNEI. Trimming took 8 bases from V and 3 from J, leaving 13 bases between them. The CDR3 is 13 residues long.